This passage covers 32 T cell receptor beta chains from one sample sequenced in a study of blood T cell repertoires in COVID-19 (dated by TCRdb to about 2020). Libraries were made using the immunoSEQ multiplex PCR assay. Imported from immuneACCESS, the table was reduced by TCRdb to in-frame sequences with V and J called. These copies leave out some clones; in studies compared against another copy, an unresolved V gene accounts for under half, and the cause of the remainder is not known. The sample records around 67,000 clones, 70% to 85% of which are singletons. The ten largest make up approximately 16% of the sample. Sequenced: peripheral blood. These receptors were collected from a man older than 75 with active COVID-19.

The chain employs TRBV18 and TRBJ2-5, with D tentatively TRBD1 (6 bases). CDR3 length: 15 amino acids. CDR1 and CDR2 (germline): KGHSH, LQKENI. V was clipped by 2 bases and J by 2 bases, with 12 bases between them. The CDR3 sequence: CASSPLTGLQETQYF. The CDR3 nucleotides are TGTGCCAGCTCACCATTAACAGGGTTACAAGAGACCCAGTACTTC.

The genes are TRBV6-5 and TRBJ1-5; the D is unclear. Germline assignment: CDR1 MNHEY and CDR2 SVGAGI. V dropped 2 bases and J dropped 6 bases, with 5 bases sitting between them. CDR3 length equals 12 residues. The DNA for the CDR3 is TGTGCCAGCAGTTACCCGGTTCAGCCCCAGCATTTT. It codes for CASSYPVQPQHF.

This rearrangement joins TRBV2 to TRBJ1-5; D gene ambiguous. This CDR3 region has 15 residues. The V end lost 4 bases, the J end lost 0 bases, and 10 bases lay between the germline ends. CDR1 and CDR2 (germline): SNHLY, FYNNEI. The CDR3 protein is CASSAGWPSNQPQHF. The CDR3 DNA follows: TGTGCCAGCAGTGCGGGGTGGCCTAGCAATCAGCCCCAGCATTTT.

The chain uses TRBV5-1 and TRBJ2-7; 11 bases align to TRBD1. Germline V gives CDR1 SGHRS, CDR2 YFSETQ. The CDR3 totals 17 residues. V was pared by 3 bases and J by 2 bases, with 10 bases of the junction left unmatched. DNA for the CDR3: TGCGCCAGCAGCTCCGCACCCCGGGACAGGGGGACCTACGAGCAGTACTTC. This codes for CASSSAPRDRGTYEQYF.

The rearrangement uses TRBV7-2 and TRBJ2-7; maybe TRBD1 (5 bases). Per the germline V gene, CDR1 is SGHTA and CDR2 is FQGNSA. This CDR3 is 14 amino acids long. V was clipped by 2 bases and J by 2 bases, with 10 bases between them. This CDR3 is CASSLRQGPYEQYF. CDR3 DNA sequence: TGTGCCAGCAGCTTACGTCAGGGTCCCTACGAGCAGTACTTC.

The chain couples TRBV6-2 or TRBV6-3 to TRBJ2-3; 8 nucleotides agree with TRBD2. Germline V CDR1 and CDR2: MNHEY, SVGEGT. V lost 6 bases and J lost 1; bases outside the gene matches: 9. CDR3 length equals 16 residues. Written as DNA, the CDR3 is TGTGCCAGCAGCCTACACAGCGGGAGTGGCACAGATACGCAGTATTTT. The encoded protein is CASSLHSGSGTDTQYF.

This clone was observed a handful of times. The CDR3 DNA reads TGTGCCAGCAGCCAAGACGGAGCGGGGGGGCCATTGGATACGCAGTATTTT. It translates to CASSQDGAGGPLDTQYF. V gene TRBV4-2 combines with J gene TRBJ2-3, with 10 bases matching TRBD2. Germline V gives CDR1 LGHNA, CDR2 YNFKEQ. With V trimmed by 0 bases and J by 6 bases, 9 bases remained unmatched. CDR3 size: 17 residues.

This clone has a single count. This chain uses TRBV7-8 with TRBJ1-5; 7 bases map to TRBD1. The trim removed 3 bases at V and 5 bases at J, leaving 16 bases unmatched. In germline, CDR1 is SGHVS, CDR2 FQNEAQ. This CDR3 has 18 amino acids. DNA for the CDR3: TGTGCCAGCAGCTTCTCCTTATTTCGGGACAGCTTTCATCAGCCCCAGCATTTT. Protein product: CASSFSLFRDSFHQPQHF.

The J gene is TRBJ1-1, the V gene TRBV7-2, with D perhaps matching TRBD1 (6 bases). With 0 bases removed from V and 2 bases from J, the gap between germline ends came to 7 bases. The CDR3 covers 14 residues. Germline CDR1 reads SGHTA; CDR2 reads FQGNSA. The CDR3 region has the DNA TGTGCCAGCAGCTTAGCGACAGGAAACACTGAAGCTTTCTTT. As protein: CASSLATGNTEAFF.

The V gene is TRBV5-1, the J gene TRBJ2-1, with TRBD2 matching 8 bases. V gave up 0 bases and J gave up 2 bases; unmatched junction bases: 4. The CDR3 is 16 residues long. CDR1 is SGHRS, CDR2 YFSETQ, per germline. The CDR3, as DNA: TGCGCCAGCAGCTTGGCCGGGCGGGAGGCCTACAATGAGCAGTTCTTC. Translation gives CASSLAGREAYNEQFF. The full variable domain, its missing parts supplied by reference TRBV5-1 and TRBJ2-1, is KAGVTQTPRYLIKTRGQQVTLSCSPISGHRSVSWYQQTPGQGLQFLFEYFSETQRNKGNFPGRFSGRQFSNSRSEMNVSTLELGDSALYLCASSLAGREAYNEQFFGPGTRLTVL.

This chain connects TRBV7-2 to TRBJ2-3; 7 bases fit TRBD2. CDR3 length: 14 amino acids. The ends lost 0 bases at V and 6 bases at J; junction bases unmatched: 3. Germline-derived CDR1 and CDR2 are SGHTA and FQGNSA. The CDR3 region is CASSLALGGDTQYF. CDR3 bases: TGTGCCAGCAGCTTAGCGCTCGGGGGGGATACGCAGTATTTT. The full variable domain, its missing parts supplied by reference TRBV7-2 and TRBJ2-3, is GAGVSQSPSNKVTEKGKDVELRCDPISGHTALYWYRQSLGQGLEFLIYFQGNSAPDKSGLPSDRFSAERTGGSVSTLTIQRTQQEDSAVYLCASSLALGGDTQYFGPGTRLTVL.

The chain carries TRBV30 and TRBJ2-2, with 7 bases identical to TRBD1. The ends lost 6 bases at V and 4 bases at J; junction bases unmatched: 5. CDR1 is GTSNPN, CDR2 SVGIG, per germline (reference sequence). This CDR3 has 13 amino acids. The DNA for the CDR3 is TGTGCCTGTCGAGGGGGCGGCACCGGGGAGCTGTTTTTT. Its translation: CACRGGGTGELFF.

V and J are TRBV18 and TRBJ2-2; TRBD2 might be the D (6 bases). This CDR3 comprises 15 residues. Germline V gives CDR1 KGHSH, CDR2 LQKENI. V lost 3 bases, J lost 4 bases, and 12 bases lay in between. Written as DNA, the CDR3 is TGTGCCAGCTCACCGTACGGGAGTCCCACCGGGGAGCTGTTTTTT. Translation: CASSPYGSPTGELFF.

The chain recombines TRBV24-1 with TRBJ2-2; TRBD1 agrees at 7 bases. The CDR3 runs 18 residues. The ends lost 3 bases at V and 4 bases at J; junction bases unmatched: 13. The germline V gene has CDR1 KGHDR and CDR2 SFDVKD. The CDR3 reads CATSDPTPRQGVTGELFF. Written as DNA, the CDR3 is TGTGCCACCAGTGATCCCACCCCCAGACAGGGTGTCACCGGGGAGCTGTTTTTT.

The chain links TRBV5-6 to TRBJ2-6; 8 bases are a match to TRBD1. After removal of 0 bases from V and 4 bases from J, the junction contained 6 bases not matched to a gene. The CDR3 is 17 residues long. Germline values: CDR1 SGHDT, CDR2 YYEEEE. The CDR3 reads CASSLGWTGRGANVLTF. The CDR3 DNA reads as TGTGCCAGCAGCTTGGGATGGACAGGGCGCGGGGCCAACGTCCTGACTTTC.

This rearrangement joins TRBV5-1 to TRBJ2-5, with 7 bases matching TRBD1. The germline gives CDR1 SGHRS, CDR2 YFSETQ. The CDR3 spans 16 residues. V shed 4 bases, J shed 0 bases, and the junction held 9 bases outside the gene matches. CDR3 bases: TGCGCCAGCAGCACTGGGACAGTAAGGAACCAAGAGACCCAGTACTTC. Its protein is CASSTGTVRNQETQYF.

The J gene is TRBJ2-7, the V gene TRBV7-8, with 11 bases that match TRBD2. The CDR3 spans 14 residues. Germline values: CDR1 SGHVS, CDR2 FQNEAQ. Losses at the gene ends were 3 bases for V and 2 bases for J; bases not matched to a gene: 0. CDR3 DNA: TGTGCCAGCAGCTTGGGACTAGCGGCCTACGAGCAGTACTTC. This gives the protein CASSLGLAAYEQYF.

This chain joins TRBV6-5 and TRBJ2-7; no definite D call. Germline CDR1 is MNHEY and CDR2 is SVGAGI. This CDR3 spans 15 amino acids. V was clipped by 5 bases and J by 2 bases, with 16 bases between them. The CDR3 protein is CASSRSQAPPYEQYF. CDR3 bases: TGTGCCAGCAGTCGGTCCCAGGCCCCTCCCTACGAGCAGTACTTC.

This chain connects TRBV7-2 to TRBJ2-1; 8 nucleotides line up with TRBD1. Germline CDR1 SGHTA, CDR2 FQGNSA. The ends lost 2 bases at V and 4 bases at J; junction bases unmatched: 4. The CDR3 spans 15 residues. The chain's CDR3 is CASSLSRQGYNEQFF. CDR3 nucleotides: TGTGCCAGCAGCTTATCGCGACAGGGGTACAATGAGCAGTTCTTC.

The chain carries TRBV11-1 and TRBJ1-6; D may be TRBD1 (6 bases). Trimming left V 3 bases short and J 7 bases short, with 13 bases between. This CDR3 is 15 amino acids long. CDR1 SGHAT and CDR2 FQDESV come from the germline V gene (reference sequence). The DNA of the CDR3 is TGTGCCAGCAGCTTGCAGGGGATGGGGAATTCACCCCTCCACTTT. Encoded protein: CASSLQGMGNSPLHF. Using reference TRBV11-1 and TRBJ1-6 for the parts outside the CDR3, the full variable domain is EAEVAQSPRYKITEKSQAVAFWCDPISGHATLYWYRQILGQGPELLVQFQDESVVDDSQLPKDRFSAERLKGVDSTLKIQPAELGDSAMYLCASSLQGMGNSPLHFGNGTRLTVT.

The chain combines TRBV5-1 with TRBJ1-2; 10 nucleotides agree with TRBD1. The CDR3 is made up of 15 amino acids. Trimming took 4 bases from V and 6 from J; bases not matched to a gene: 9. CDR1 is SGHRS and CDR2 is YFSETQ in the germline V gene. The CDR3 here is CASSQGQTGGDGYTF. Here the CDR3 DNA reads TGCGCCAGCAGCCAGGGCCAGACAGGGGGCGATGGCTACACCTTC.

The chain uses TRBV7-3 and TRBJ1-1; the match to TRBD1 covers 9 bases. With 5 bases clipped from V and 10 bases from J, the junction kept 14 bases outside the gene matches. CDR3 length: 15 amino acids. Germline assignment: CDR1 SGHTA and CDR2 FQGTGA. CDR3 sequence: CASSASGTGRSAAFF. CDR3 sequence (DNA): TGTGCCAGCAGCGCCTCCGGGACAGGGCGTTCGGCAGCTTTCTTT.

J is TRBJ2-1 and V is TRBV20-1; 9 nucleotides align to TRBD2. Trimming cost V 3 bases and J 8 bases; bases outside gene matches: 14. CDR3 length: 16 amino acids. CDR1 DFQATT and CDR2 SNEGSKA come from the germline V gene (reference sequence). In DNA form, the CDR3 reads TGCAGTGCTAGTTCCCTCCCCCTAGCGGGAAGGGATGAGCAGTTCTTC. As protein: CSASSLPLAGRDEQFF.

This chain uses TRBV27 with TRBJ1-1; D possibly corresponds to TRBD1 (5 bases). CDR1 and CDR2 from the germline V gene are MNHEY and SMNVEV (reference sequence). The V and J ends lost 6 bases and 5 bases respectively, with 19 bases between them. The CDR3 has 15 residues. CDR3 in DNA: TGTGCCAGCAGAGACAGATTCGGGGGTTCGACTGAAGCTTTCTTT. Amino acids: CASRDRFGGSTEAFF.

The chain joins TRBV29-1 to TRBJ2-7, with 12 bases aligning to TRBD2. V dropped 4 bases and J dropped 0; count of bases not matched to a gene: 7. The germline CDR1 and CDR2 sequences are SQVTM and ANQGSEA. The CDR3 runs 16 residues. The CDR3 bases are TGCAGCGTTGCCGGGACTAGCGGGTCCAGCTCCTACGAGCAGTACTTC. Its translation is CSVAGTSGSSSYEQYF.

This sequence joins TRBV5-1 and TRBJ2-5, with a tentative D call TRBD1 (6 bases). The CDR3 covers 15 residues. Germline CDR1 is SGHRS and CDR2 is YFSETQ. Trimming removed 2 bases at V and 3 bases at J, with 14 bases between. The CDR3 here is CASSLQLTGKETQYF. The CDR3, as DNA: TGCGCCAGCAGCTTACAATTGACAGGAAAAGAGACCCAGTACTTC.

The chain links TRBV6-5 to TRBJ2-1, with TRBD2 as a possible D gene (7 bases). This CDR3 contains 15 residues. The germline gives CDR1 MNHEY, CDR2 SVGAGI. V was trimmed by 7 bases and J by 0 bases, leaving 13 bases between them. The CDR3 loop reads CASKGRGPSYNEQFF. The CDR3 nucleotides are TGTGCCAGCAAGGGGCGGGGGCCCTCCTACAATGAGCAGTTCTTC.

The chain joins TRBV19 to TRBJ1-5; possible D gene TRBD1, 6 bases. Germline V gene lookup returns CDR1 LNHDA and CDR2 SQIVND (reference sequence). V was trimmed by 6 bases and J by 5 bases, leaving 14 bases between them. The CDR3 sequence is 14 residues long. As DNA, the CDR3 is TGTGCCAGTAGGACAACAGGGTTGGATCAGCCCCAGCATTTT. It is translated as CASRTTGLDQPQHF.

This clone was recorded only once. This sequence joins TRBV6-5 and TRBJ1-1; perhaps TRBD1 as D (5 bases). Trimming stripped 6 bases from V and 0 bases from J, with 11 bases between. The CDR3 runs 14 residues. The germline CDR1 and CDR2 sequences are MNHEY and SVGAGI. The CDR3 nucleotides are TGTGCCAGCAGAGGCGACAGTCTGAACACTGAAGCTTTCTTT. It is translated as CASRGDSLNTEAFF.

This clone has a handful of counts. This chain uses TRBV20-1 with TRBJ2-7; D is possibly TRBD2 (6 bases). V lost 3 bases, J lost 1 base, and 16 bases lay in between. CDR1 DFQATT and CDR2 SNEGSKA come from the germline V gene (reference sequence). The CDR3 extends over 15 amino acids. CDR3 sequence: CSASRVGRESYEQYF. In nucleotides, the CDR3 is TGCAGTGCTAGTAGGGTAGGTCGGGAGTCCTACGAGCAGTACTTC.

This clone was detected only a few times. V is TRBV29-1 and J is TRBJ2-7, with 10 bases lining up with TRBD1. In germline, CDR1 is SQVTM, CDR2 ANQGSEA. The CDR3 runs to 15 residues. V gave up 5 bases and J gave up 4 bases; unmatched junction bases: 11. CDR3 sequence: CSVSSATGGMYEQYF. Written as DNA, the CDR3 is TGCAGCGTTTCCTCCGCGACAGGGGGCATGTACGAGCAGTACTTC.

V usage is TRBV10-1 and J usage is TRBJ2-1; TRBD1 aligns across 9 bases. This CDR3 comprises 11 residues. Germline V gives CDR1 WNHNN, CDR2 SYGVQD (reference sequence). V gave up 11 bases and J gave up 8 bases; unmatched junction bases: 4. Written as DNA, the CDR3 is TGCGCCGGGGACAGGGACCATGAGCAGTTCTTC. It yields the protein CAGDRDHEQFF.